The 10 T cell receptor beta chains reported below all come from one sample, sequenced in a study of cytomegalovirus exposure and HLA in healthy donors. PCR primers comprised 60 Vbeta and 13 Jbeta primers. Sequenced by immunoSEQ multiplex PCR; TCRdb stores in-frame clones only, minus some. Among roughly 120,000 clones, about four fifths were seen once, and the ten largest hold 5% to 6%. The sequenced sample was PBMCs. The receptors were gathered from a young man in good health and CMV-seronegative.

The chain carries TRBV2 and TRBJ1-6; D is unclear. This CDR3 is built from 15 residues. The V end lost 2 bases, the J end lost 1 base, and 6 bases lay between the germline ends. Germline assignment: CDR1 SNHLY and CDR2 FYNNEI. The CDR3 nucleotides are TGTGCCAGCAGTGAAATGGAGTCCTATAATTCACCCCTCCACTTT. Translated, it gives CASSEMESYNSPLHF.

The V gene is TRBV7-2, the J gene TRBJ2-5, with 11 bases matching TRBD1. Germline V gives CDR1 SGHTA, CDR2 FQGNSA. The CDR3 has 15 amino acids. V was pared by 5 bases and J by 5 bases, with 7 bases of the junction left unmatched. CDR3 DNA sequence: TGTGCCAGCAGCCCGCGGACAGGGGGCAGGGAGACCCAGTACTTC. Protein product: CASSPRTGGRETQYF. Complete variable domain (other parts from reference TRBV7-2 and TRBJ2-5): GAGVSQSPSNKVTEKGKDVELRCDPISGHTALYWYRQSLGQGLEFLIYFQGNSAPDKSGLPSDRFSAERTGGSVSTLTIQRTQQEDSAVYLCASSPRTGGRETQYFGPGTRLLVL.

This chain links TRBV4-3 with TRBJ1-2; no reliable D call. Germline CDR1 reads LGHNA; CDR2 reads YSLEER. The ends were cut back, 3 bases at V and 6 bases at J, with 11 bases in the middle. The CDR3 extends over 13 amino acids. CDR3 DNA: TGCGCCAGCAGCCAGGGTCCCGGGGATGGCTACACCTTC. It encodes CASSQGPGDGYTF.

J is TRBJ2-5 and V is TRBV5-1, with D perhaps TRBD1 (6 bases). CDR1 SGHRS and CDR2 YFSETQ come from the germline V gene. Deletions cut 3 bases from V and 1 base from J, with 10 bases between. The CDR3 length is 14 residues. CDR3 nucleotide sequence: TGCGCCAGCAGCTGGGGGACACTCCAAGAGACCCAGTACTTC. Amino acids: CASSWGTLQETQYF.

The V gene is TRBV4-3, the J gene TRBJ2-7, with 7 bases that match TRBD1. The CDR3 loop spans 19 amino acids. Germline CDR1 LGHNA, CDR2 YSLEER. The trim removed 0 bases at V and 3 bases at J, leaving 17 bases unmatched. CDR3: CASSQDGADRQCTLYEQYF. CDR3 sequence (DNA): TGCGCCAGCAGCCAAGATGGGGCGGACAGGCAATGTACCCTCTACGAGCAGTACTTC.

The V gene is TRBV28, the J gene TRBJ1-2; D perhaps matches TRBD1 (5 bases). The germline V gene encodes CDR1 MDHEN and CDR2 SYDVKM. Deletions cut 2 bases from V and 3 bases from J, with 10 bases between. The CDR3 has 14 residues. The CDR3 spells CASSLQLGHYGYTF. DNA of the CDR3: TGTGCCAGCAGTTTACAATTGGGGCACTATGGCTACACCTTC.

The genes are TRBV11-2 and TRBJ2-3; 9 bases fit TRBD2. Germline CDR1 reads SGHAT; CDR2 reads FQNNGV. There are 15 residues in the CDR3. The trim removed 3 bases at V and 1 base at J, leaving 2 bases unmatched. The CDR3 nucleotides are TGTGCCAGCAGCTTGTTAGCGGGGGGCACAGATACGCAGTATTTT. Translated: CASSLLAGGTDTQYF.

CDR3 coding DNA: TGTGCCAGCAGTTTTGGTGACAGGGTAGGATACGAGCAGTACTTC. This translates into CASSFGDRVGYEQYF. This sequence joins TRBV27 and TRBJ2-7; 7 positions agree with TRBD1. The CDR3 is 15 amino acids. The V and J ends lost 3 bases and 4 bases, in that order; junction bases with no gene match: 9. Germline V gene sequence: CDR1 MNHEY, CDR2 SMNVEV (reference sequence).

The rearrangement links TRBV7-8 to TRBJ2-5, with 8 bases aligning to TRBD2. From germline, CDR1 is SGHVS and CDR2 FQNEAQ. The CDR3 totals 16 residues. Trimming at V came to 5 bases and at J to 4 bases, leaving 12 bases not matched to a gene. CDR3 protein: CASSQTGGAGVETQYF. CDR3 nucleotide sequence: TGTGCCAGCAGCCAAACCGGGGGGGCGGGTGTAGAGACCCAGTACTTC.

The chain recombines TRBV28 with TRBJ1-5, with a weak D call TRBD1 (6 bases). CDR3 size: 14 residues. The V end lost 4 bases, the J end lost 3 bases, and 10 bases lay between the germline ends. CDR1 is MDHEN and CDR2 is SYDVKM in the germline V gene. In DNA, the CDR3 is TGTGCCAGCAGTTCTCGACAGGTCAATCAGCCCCAGCATTTT. Translation: CASSSRQVNQPQHF.